One sample yielded the 29 T cell receptor beta chains listed below, sequenced in a study of beta chain features in type 1 diabetes. Antigens for these TCRs are unknown. Since all of the isolated RNA was reverse transcribed, expressed TCRB transcripts were what got sequenced. Clones were sequenced by immunoSEQ multiplex PCR, and TCRdb holds only the in-frame ones, with some missing. The sample contains a few hundred thousand clones, 9.6% of which appear only once. Findings and limits, study-wide: People with Type 1 diabetes carried modestly yet significantly shorter TCRB CDR3s in all four CD4+ subsets.

Sequencing was performed on central memory CD4+ T cells from blood. These receptors originate from a man aged 25-45 years with type 1 diabetes.

Remarks on this clone: The junction shows a germline mismatch at one end, possibly a read error. The chain recombines TRBV7-9 with TRBJ1-2; a possible D gene is TRBD1 (5 bases). Germline assignment: CDR1 SEHNR and CDR2 FQNEAQ (reference sequence). The length of the CDR3 is 12 residues. The chain's CDR3 is CASSLRQPPDLF. The DNA of the CDR3 is TGTGCCAGCAGCTTAAGACAGCCTCCGGATCTCTTC.

This clone was detected many times. V and J are TRBV6-6 and TRBJ2-1; D unclear. Germline CDR1 MNHNY, CDR2 SVGAGI (reference sequence). V was clipped by 5 bases and J by 1 base, with 9 bases between them. The CDR3 covers 14 residues. For the CDR3, the DNA is TGTGCCAGCAGTGTATATGGGTCCTACAATGAGCAGTTCTTC. Its translation is CASSVYGSYNEQFF.

The chain links TRBV29-1 to TRBJ2-7; no clear D. Per the germline V gene, CDR1 is SQVTM and CDR2 is ANQGSEA. V lost 6 bases and J 4 bases, leaving 19 bases between the germline ends. This CDR3 spans 14 amino acids. DNA for the CDR3: TGCAGCGTCCGCTTATCGGGTCTCCATTACGAGCAGTACTTC. The encoded protein is CSVRLSGLHYEQYF.

This clone showed up just a few times. This chain uses TRBV14 with TRBJ2-7, with D possibly being TRBD2 (7 bases). This CDR3 has 16 amino acids. V was shortened by 0 bases and J by 1 base, with 13 bases between the two germline ends. Germline lookup yields CDR1 SGHDN and CDR2 FVKESK. The CDR3 here is CASSQEAGGRSYEQYF. DNA for the CDR3: TGTGCCAGCAGCCAAGAAGCCGGGGGGCGATCCTACGAGCAGTACTTC.

The chain carries TRBV9 and TRBJ2-3; D uncertain. Germline-derived CDR1 and CDR2 are SGDLS and YYNGEE. V was pared by 4 bases and J by 3 bases, with 15 bases between. The CDR3 is 15 amino acids. The CDR3 nucleotides read TGTGCCAGCAGCTTCGGCGATGTCGGAACAGATACGCAGTATTTT. Translating gives CASSFGDVGTDTQYF. The entire variable domain, with the rest obtained from reference TRBV9 and TRBJ2-3, is as follows: DSGVTQTPKHLITATGQRVTLRCSPRSGDLSVYWYQQSLDQGLQFLIQYYNGEERAKGNILERFSAQQFPDLHSELNLSSLELGDSALYFCASSFGDVGTDTQYFGPGTRLTVL.

In this sample, this clone turned up a few times. The chain has TRBV28 and TRBJ1-3; TRBD1 agrees at 7 bases. V lost 3 bases and J lost 4; bases outside the gene matches: 6. The CDR3 sequence is 15 residues long. Germline CDR1 is MDHEN and CDR2 is SYDVKM. The CDR3, as DNA: TGTGCCAGCAGTTTGGAGGGGGCCTCGGGAAACACCATATATTTT. Its protein product is CASSLEGASGNTIYF.

This clone turned up a few times. The chain has TRBV7-8 and TRBJ2-1; 8 nucleotides align to TRBD2. In germline, CDR1 is SGHVS, CDR2 FQNEAQ. The ends lost 8 bases at V and 10 bases at J; junction bases unmatched: 19. This CDR3 region has 16 residues. This CDR3 reads CASGLSRTSFIEEQFF. The DNA of the CDR3 is TGTGCCAGCGGCCTTTCCCGGACTAGCTTCATTGAGGAGCAGTTCTTC.

The chain links TRBV5-1 to TRBJ1-1; 8 nucleotides align to TRBD1. V trimming: 4 bases; J trimming: 4 bases; junction bases outside the gene matches: 6. This CDR3 spans 14 amino acids. Germline-derived CDR1 and CDR2 are SGHRS and YFSETQ. CDR3 loop: CASSTQGASTEAFF. The CDR3 nucleotides are TGCGCCAGCAGCACGCAGGGGGCGAGCACTGAAGCTTTCTTT.

In its sample, this clone was seen a few times. The J gene is TRBJ2-7, the V gene TRBV7-2; no clear D. Per the germline V gene, CDR1 is SGHTA and CDR2 is FQGNSA. Trimming took 2 bases from V and 5 from J, leaving 10 bases between them. The CDR3 length is 13 residues. This CDR3 is CASSLKRVDEQYF. DNA for the CDR3: TGTGCCAGCAGCTTAAAAAGGGTAGACGAGCAGTACTTC.

In this sample, this clone turned up many times. The chain joins TRBV11-2 to TRBJ2-1, with D perhaps given as TRBD1 or TRBD2 (6 bases each). This CDR3 has 15 residues. Trimming cost V 5 bases and J 7 bases, with 18 bases left between them. CDR1 and CDR2 from the germline V gene are SGHAT and FQNNGV. This chain's CDR3 is CASSHIGGSPNEQFF. DNA for the CDR3: TGTGCCAGCAGCCATATCGGGGGCAGTCCTAATGAGCAGTTCTTC.

This clone was observed once. This rearrangement joins TRBV4-2 to TRBJ2-5; D may correspond to TRBD1 or TRBD2 (5 bases each). CDR1 is LGHNA, CDR2 YNFKEQ, per germline. The CDR3 is 14 residues long. The V gene lost 4 bases and the J gene lost 4 bases, with 13 bases spanning the gap. CDR3 nucleotides: TGTGCCAGCAGCCCGGGGCAGGACGGAGAGACCCAGTACTTC. Translating it yields CASSPGQDGETQYF.

The CDR3: CASSFEGGTYGYTF. The DNA for the CDR3 is TGTGCCAGCAGCTTCGAAGGCGGTACCTATGGCTACACCTTC. The chain employs TRBV7-8 and TRBJ1-2; no reliable D call. This CDR3 comprises 14 residues. Between the trimmed V and J ends, which lost 3 bases and 4 bases, there was a span of 12 bases. CDR1 is SGHVS, CDR2 FQNEAQ, per germline.

V gene TRBV5-1 combines with J gene TRBJ2-1; 11 nucleotides line up with TRBD2. The CDR3 loop spans 14 amino acids. J gave up 6 bases and V 1 base, and 0 bases lay outside the gene matches. CDR1 and CDR2 (germline): SGHRS, YFSETQ. CDR3 residues: CASSLTSGSNEQFF. The CDR3 region has the DNA TGCGCCAGCAGCTTGACTAGCGGGAGCAATGAGCAGTTCTTC.

The chain joins TRBV4-2 to TRBJ2-2, with TRBD2 matching over 10 bases. CDR1 LGHNA and CDR2 YNFKEQ come from the germline V gene. With 1 base clipped from V and 1 base from J, the junction kept 9 bases outside the gene matches. The CDR3 contains 19 residues. This CDR3 reads CASSQGPLAGDLNTGELFF. Written as DNA, the CDR3 is TGTGCCAGCAGCCAAGGTCCCCTAGCGGGAGATCTGAACACCGGGGAGCTGTTTTTT.

This chain connects TRBV29-1 to TRBJ2-5, with 7 bases that match TRBD2. The CDR3 is 14 amino acids. Germline lookup yields CDR1 SQVTM and CDR2 ANQGSEA. The junction had 10 bases not matched to a gene; V was cut back by 4 bases and J by 5 bases. The CDR3 spells CSVAGGRRWETQYF. DNA of the CDR3: TGCAGCGTTGCCGGGGGGAGGCGGTGGGAGACCCAGTACTTC.

Points on this clone: Other DNA variants within this sample encode the same CDR3. The chain recombines TRBV18 with TRBJ1-1; TRBD1 agrees at 9 bases. Germline-derived CDR1 and CDR2 are KGHSH and LQKENI. CDR3 length: 13 residues. The V and J ends lost 3 bases and 4 bases, in that order; junction bases with no gene match: 0. The CDR3 loop reads CASSPTGGTEAFF. The CDR3 coding sequence is TGTGCCAGCTCACCGACAGGGGGCACTGAAGCTTTCTTT.

The genes are TRBV15 and TRBJ2-5; D is perhaps TRBD1 (5 bases). The better agreement between TRBJ2-7 and the DNA end casts doubt on the J call. CDR3 size: 15 residues. Germline V gene data show CDR1 as LNHNV and CDR2 as YYDKDF (reference sequence). The chain's CDR3 is CATSRDPSGYYEQYF. CDR3 DNA: TGTGCCACCAGCAGAGATCCTTCAGGGTACTACGAGCAGTACTTC.

There are many counts of this clone. Other nucleotide sequences in the sample specify the same CDR3. The genes are TRBV5-1 and TRBJ1-2; 7 nucleotides align to TRBD1. CDR3 length equals 13 residues. V lost 4 bases to trimming and J lost 4 bases; unmatched junction nucleotides: 4. CDR1 is SGHRS and CDR2 is YFSETQ in the germline V gene. The CDR3, as DNA: TGCGCCAGCAGCAGGGACAGAGTCTATGGCTACACCTTC. This sequence encodes CASSRDRVYGYTF.

The chain is built from TRBV29-1 and TRBJ2-7; the match to TRBD1 covers 12 bases. Germline CDR1 is SQVTM and CDR2 is ANQGSEA. The length of the CDR3 is 13 residues. J gave up 7 bases and V 7 bases, and 8 bases lay outside the gene matches. The CDR3 DNA reads as TGCAGCGCCGCCGGGGACAGGGGGCTTGAGCAGTACTTC. As protein: CSAAGDRGLEQYF.

This clone has at least ten counts. This rearrangement joins TRBV4-3 to TRBJ2-1; TRBD2 matches 7 bases. The V segment lost 0 bases and the J segment 8 bases; nucleotides outside the gene matches: 7. The CDR3 has 15 residues. Germline loops: CDR1 LGHNA, CDR2 YSLEER. The CDR3 DNA is TGCGCCAGCAGCCAAGAACCACTAGCGATCCATGAGCAGTTCTTC. Translating it yields CASSQEPLAIHEQFF.

The chain is built from TRBV29-1 and TRBJ2-2; D might be TRBD2 (6 bases). The CDR3 covers 14 residues. The germline V gene encodes CDR1 SQVTM and CDR2 ANQGSEA. With 7 bases removed from V and 3 bases from J, the gap between germline ends came to 15 bases. The chain's CDR3 is CSAAIWRDTGELFF. In DNA, the CDR3 is TGCAGCGCCGCCATCTGGAGGGACACCGGGGAGCTGTTTTTT.

This sequence joins TRBV11-2 and TRBJ2-4; either TRBD1 or TRBD2 may supply D (5 bases each). The CDR3 is 16 amino acids. In germline, CDR1 is SGHAT, CDR2 FQNNGV. V was trimmed by 2 bases and J by 2 bases, leaving 13 bases between them. CDR3 residues: CASSLQTGQPKNIQYF. The CDR3 nucleotides read TGTGCCAGCAGCTTACAAACGGGGCAACCCAAAAACATTCAGTACTTC. The whole variable domain, filled in from reference TRBV11-2 and TRBJ2-4, reads EAGVAQSPRYKIIEKRQSVAFWCNPISGHATLYWYQQILGQGPKLLIQFQNNGVVDDSQLPKDRFSAERLKGVDSTLKIQPAKLEDSAVYLCASSLQTGQPKNIQYFGAGTRLSVL.

V gene TRBV6-1 combines with J gene TRBJ2-1; D is perhaps TRBD1 (7 bases). This CDR3 region has 15 residues. Per germline, CDR1 MNHNS and CDR2 SASEGT. V was clipped by 8 bases and J by 8 bases, with 22 bases between them. For the CDR3, the DNA is TGTGCCAGCTCCTCGGAGGGGGCCGGGATGTATGAGCAGTTCTTC. Translating gives CASSSEGAGMYEQFF.

This chain connects TRBV9 to TRBJ1-2; TRBD1 matches at 9 bases. V trimming: 4 bases; J trimming: 2 bases; junction bases outside the gene matches: 3. CDR1 SGDLS and CDR2 YYNGEE come from the germline V gene. The CDR3 is 14 amino acids. CDR3 protein: CASSQGQGNYGYTF. The CDR3 DNA reads as TGTGCCAGCAGCCAGGGACAGGGAAACTATGGCTACACCTTC.

A few counts support this clone. The chain combines TRBV7-2 with TRBJ1-4, with a tentative D call TRBD1 (6 bases). The CDR3 length is 15 residues. V dropped 3 bases and J dropped 0 bases, with 8 bases sitting between them. CDR1 SGHTA and CDR2 FQGNSA come from the germline V gene. This CDR3 is CASSFSGATNEKLFF. The DNA of the CDR3 is TGTGCCAGCAGCTTTTCAGGGGCAACTAATGAAAAACTGTTTTTT.

J is TRBJ2-5 and V is TRBV29-1; D might be TRBD1 (5 bases). V lost 3 bases, J lost 2 bases, and 7 bases lay in between. The CDR3 consists of 12 residues. The V gene's germline CDR1 is SQVTM and CDR2 ANQGSEA. The CDR3 protein is CSVDQGQETQYF. The CDR3 DNA follows: TGCAGCGTTGACCAGGGACAAGAGACCCAGTACTTC. The whole variable domain, filled in from reference TRBV29-1 and TRBJ2-5, reads SAVISQKPSRDICQRGTSLTIQCQVDSQVTMMFWYRQQPGQSLTLIATANQGSEATYESGFVIDKFPISRPNLTFSTLTVSNMSPEDSSIYLCSVDQGQETQYFGPGTRLLVL.

The rearrangement links TRBV5-1 to TRBJ2-3; 11 positions match TRBD1. Germline V gene sequence: CDR1 SGHRS, CDR2 YFSETQ. V trimming: 2 bases; J trimming: 5 bases; junction bases outside the gene matches: 4. CDR3 length: 15 residues. CDR3 DNA: TGCGCCAGCAGCTTCGAGGACAGGGGGCAAGATACGCAGTATTTT. The encoded protein is CASSFEDRGQDTQYF.

The rearrangement links TRBV7-3 to TRBJ2-3, with TRBD2 matching 8 bases. CDR1 is SGHTA, CDR2 FQGTGA, per germline. The CDR3 totals 15 residues. V shed 2 bases, J shed 2 bases, and the junction held 3 bases outside the gene matches. CDR3 sequence: CASSLVAGTTDTQYF. The CDR3 DNA reads TGTGCCAGCAGCTTAGTAGCGGGGACCACAGATACGCAGTATTTT. Full variable domain (missing parts from reference TRBV7-3 and TRBJ2-3): GAGVSQTPSNKVTEKGKYVELRCDPISGHTALYWYRQSLGQGPEFLIYFQGTGAADDSGLPNDRFFAVRPEGSVSTLKIQRTERGDSAVYLCASSLVAGTTDTQYFGPGTRLTVL.

This clone was seen only a few times. V is TRBV18 and J is TRBJ1-3, with a tentative D call TRBD1 (5 bases). The germline V and J ends were trimmed by 6 bases and 3 bases, with 12 bases remaining between them. The CDR3 covers 14 residues. Germline V CDR1 and CDR2: KGHSH, LQKENI. CDR3 protein: CASSPQRGGNTIYF. The CDR3 region has the DNA TGTGCCAGCTCGCCCCAGAGGGGTGGAAACACCATATATTTT.